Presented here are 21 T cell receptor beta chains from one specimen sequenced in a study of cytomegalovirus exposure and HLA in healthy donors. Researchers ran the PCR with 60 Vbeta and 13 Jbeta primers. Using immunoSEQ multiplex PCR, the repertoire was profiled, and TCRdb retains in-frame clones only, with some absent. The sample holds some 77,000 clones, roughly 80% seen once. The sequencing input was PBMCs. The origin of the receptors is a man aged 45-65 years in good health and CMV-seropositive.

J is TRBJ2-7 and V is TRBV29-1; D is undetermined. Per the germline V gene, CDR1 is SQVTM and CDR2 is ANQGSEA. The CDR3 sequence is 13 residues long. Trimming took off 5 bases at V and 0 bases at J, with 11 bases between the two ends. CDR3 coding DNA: TGCAGCGTTCAACGCGGAAGCTCCTACGAGCAGTACTTC. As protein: CSVQRGSSYEQYF.

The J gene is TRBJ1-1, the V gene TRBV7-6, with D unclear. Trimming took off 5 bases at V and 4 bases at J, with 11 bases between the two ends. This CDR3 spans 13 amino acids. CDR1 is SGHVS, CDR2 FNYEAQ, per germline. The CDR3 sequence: CASSQYRGTEAFF. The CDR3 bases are TGTGCCAGCAGCCAATACCGGGGCACTGAAGCTTTCTTT. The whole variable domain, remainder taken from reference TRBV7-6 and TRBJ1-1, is GAGVSQSPRYKVTKRGQDVALRCDPISGHVSLYWYRQALGQGPEFLTYFNYEAQQDKSGLPNDRFSAERPEGSISTLTIQRTEQRDSAMYRCASSQYRGTEAFFGQGTRLTVV.

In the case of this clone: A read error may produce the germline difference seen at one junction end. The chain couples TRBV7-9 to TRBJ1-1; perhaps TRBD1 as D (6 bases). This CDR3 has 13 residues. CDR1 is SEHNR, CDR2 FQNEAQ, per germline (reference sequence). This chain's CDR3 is CSSSYGQPTEAFF. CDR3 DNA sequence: TGTTCCAGCAGCTACGGACAGCCGACTGAAGCTTTCTTT.

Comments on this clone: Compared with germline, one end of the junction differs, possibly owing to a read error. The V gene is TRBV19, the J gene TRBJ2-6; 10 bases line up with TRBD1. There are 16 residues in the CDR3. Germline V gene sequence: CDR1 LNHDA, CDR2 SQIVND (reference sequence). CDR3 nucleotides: TGTGCCAGTACCAGGGGACAGGGGTCTGGGGCCAACGGCCTGACTTTC. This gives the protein CASTRGQGSGANGLTF. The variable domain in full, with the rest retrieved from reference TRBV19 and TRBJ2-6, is DGGITQSPKYLFRKEGQNVTLSCEQNLNHDAMYWYRQDPGQGLRLIYYSQIVNDFQKGDIAEGYSVSREKKESFPLTVTSAQKNPTAFYLCASTRGQGSGANGLTFGAGSRLTVL.

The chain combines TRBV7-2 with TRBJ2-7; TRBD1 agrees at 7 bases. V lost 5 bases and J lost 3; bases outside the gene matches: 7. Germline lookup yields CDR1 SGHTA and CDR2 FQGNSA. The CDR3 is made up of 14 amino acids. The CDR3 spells CASSPSGQHYEQYF. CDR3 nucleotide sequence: TGTGCCAGCAGCCCCTCGGGACAGCACTACGAGCAGTACTTC.

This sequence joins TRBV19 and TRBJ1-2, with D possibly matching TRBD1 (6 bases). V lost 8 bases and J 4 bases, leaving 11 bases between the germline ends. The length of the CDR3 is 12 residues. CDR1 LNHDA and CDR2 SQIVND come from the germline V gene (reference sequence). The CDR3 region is CASRTGTYGYTF. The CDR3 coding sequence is TGTGCCAGTCGAACAGGGACCTATGGCTACACCTTC.

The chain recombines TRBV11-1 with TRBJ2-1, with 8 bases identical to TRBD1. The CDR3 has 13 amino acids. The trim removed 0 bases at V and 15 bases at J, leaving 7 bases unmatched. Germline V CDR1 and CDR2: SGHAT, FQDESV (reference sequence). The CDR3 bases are TGTGCCAGCAGCTTAGCGGGACAGGCTAGGGGGTTCTTC. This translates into CASSLAGQARGFF.

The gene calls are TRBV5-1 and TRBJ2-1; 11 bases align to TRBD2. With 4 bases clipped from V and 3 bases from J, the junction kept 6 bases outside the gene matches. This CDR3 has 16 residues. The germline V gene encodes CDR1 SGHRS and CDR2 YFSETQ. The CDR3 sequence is CASSLPGTSGYNEQFF. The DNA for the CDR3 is TGCGCCAGCAGCCTACCAGGGACTAGCGGCTACAATGAGCAGTTCTTC.

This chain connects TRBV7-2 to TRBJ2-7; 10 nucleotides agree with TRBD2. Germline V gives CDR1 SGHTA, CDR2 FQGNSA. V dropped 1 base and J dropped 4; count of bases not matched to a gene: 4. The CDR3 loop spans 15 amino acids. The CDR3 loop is CASSLVLAGGYEQYF. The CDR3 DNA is TGTGCCAGCAGCTTAGTGTTAGCGGGGGGTTACGAGCAGTACTTC.

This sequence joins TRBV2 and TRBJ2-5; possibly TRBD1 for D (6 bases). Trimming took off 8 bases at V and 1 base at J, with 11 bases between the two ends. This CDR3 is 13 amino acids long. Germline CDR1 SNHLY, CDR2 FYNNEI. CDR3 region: CASAGQSQETQYF. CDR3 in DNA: TGTGCCAGCGCCGGACAGTCCCAAGAGACCCAGTACTTC.

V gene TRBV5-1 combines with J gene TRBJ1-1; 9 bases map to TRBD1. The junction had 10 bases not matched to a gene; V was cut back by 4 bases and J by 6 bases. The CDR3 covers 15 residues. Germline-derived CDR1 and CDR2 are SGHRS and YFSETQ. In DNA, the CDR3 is TGCGCCAGCAGCCAAGGGGGACAGGGAGGCCCTGAAGCTTTCTTT. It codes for CASSQGGQGGPEAFF.

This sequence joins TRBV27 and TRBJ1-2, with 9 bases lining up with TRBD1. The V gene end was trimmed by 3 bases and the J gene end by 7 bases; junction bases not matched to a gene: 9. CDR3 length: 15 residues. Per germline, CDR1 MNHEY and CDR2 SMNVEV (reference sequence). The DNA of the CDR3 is TGTGCCAGCAGTTTCTCGGGACAGGGATTATTTGGCTACACCTTC. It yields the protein CASSFSGQGLFGYTF.

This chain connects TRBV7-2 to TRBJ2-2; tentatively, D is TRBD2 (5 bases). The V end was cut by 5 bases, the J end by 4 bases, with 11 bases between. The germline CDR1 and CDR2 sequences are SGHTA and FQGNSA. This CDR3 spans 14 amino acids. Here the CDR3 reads CASSQRAGTGELFF. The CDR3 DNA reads TGTGCCAGCAGCCAGAGGGCCGGCACCGGGGAGCTGTTTTTT.

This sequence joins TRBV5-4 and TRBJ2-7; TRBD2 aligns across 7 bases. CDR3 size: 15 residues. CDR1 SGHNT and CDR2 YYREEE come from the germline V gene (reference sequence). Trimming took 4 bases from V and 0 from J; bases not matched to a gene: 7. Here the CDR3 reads CASSGGREFSYEQYF. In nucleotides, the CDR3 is TGTGCCAGCAGCGGGGGGAGGGAGTTCTCCTACGAGCAGTACTTC.

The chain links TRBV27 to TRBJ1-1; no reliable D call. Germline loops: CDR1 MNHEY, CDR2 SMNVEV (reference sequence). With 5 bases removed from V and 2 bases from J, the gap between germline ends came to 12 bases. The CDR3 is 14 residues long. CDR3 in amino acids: CASSTYLPNTEAFF. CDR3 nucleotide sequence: TGTGCCAGCAGTACCTATTTGCCTAACACTGAAGCTTTCTTT.

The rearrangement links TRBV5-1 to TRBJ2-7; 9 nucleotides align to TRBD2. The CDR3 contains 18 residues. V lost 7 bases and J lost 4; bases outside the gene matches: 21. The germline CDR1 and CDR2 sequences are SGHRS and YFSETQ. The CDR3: CASARGVGSGRPDYEQYF. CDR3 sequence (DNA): TGCGCCAGCGCCCGGGGAGTAGGAAGCGGGAGGCCCGATTACGAGCAGTACTTC.

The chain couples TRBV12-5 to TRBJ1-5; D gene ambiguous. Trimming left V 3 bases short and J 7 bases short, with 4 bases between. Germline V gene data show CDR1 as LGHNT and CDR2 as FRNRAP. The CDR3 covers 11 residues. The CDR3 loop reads CASGFLQPQHF. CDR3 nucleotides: TGTGCTAGTGGTTTTCTCCAGCCCCAGCATTTT. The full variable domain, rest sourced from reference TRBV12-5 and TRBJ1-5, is DARVTQTPRHKVTEMGQEVTMRCQPILGHNTVFWYRQTMMQGLELLAYFRNRAPLDDSGMPKDRFSAEMPDATLATLKIQPSEPRDSAVYFCASGFLQPQHFGDGTRLSIL.

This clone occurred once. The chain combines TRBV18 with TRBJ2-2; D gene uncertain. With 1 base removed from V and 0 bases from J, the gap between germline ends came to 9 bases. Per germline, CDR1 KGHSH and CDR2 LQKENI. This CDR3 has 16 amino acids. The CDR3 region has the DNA TGTGCCAGCTCACCACGGATAGCCCCGAACACCGGGGAGCTGTTTTTT. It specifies CASSPRIAPNTGELFF.

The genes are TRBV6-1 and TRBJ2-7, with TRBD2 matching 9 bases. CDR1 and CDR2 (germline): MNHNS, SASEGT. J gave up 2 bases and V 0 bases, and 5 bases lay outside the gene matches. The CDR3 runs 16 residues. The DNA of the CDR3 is TGTGCCAGCAGTGAAGCGGCTAGCGGGAACCCCTACGAGCAGTACTTC. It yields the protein CASSEAASGNPYEQYF.

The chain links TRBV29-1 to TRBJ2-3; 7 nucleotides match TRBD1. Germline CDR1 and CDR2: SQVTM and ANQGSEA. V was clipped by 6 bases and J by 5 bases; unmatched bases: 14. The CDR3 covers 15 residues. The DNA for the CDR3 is TGCAGCGTAGCGAGACAGGGAATAGTAGGAGATACGCAGTATTTT. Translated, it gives CSVARQGIVGDTQYF.

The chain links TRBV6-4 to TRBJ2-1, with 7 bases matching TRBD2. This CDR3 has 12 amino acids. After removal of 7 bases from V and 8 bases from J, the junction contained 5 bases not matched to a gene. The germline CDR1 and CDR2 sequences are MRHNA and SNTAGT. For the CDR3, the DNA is TGTGCCAGCACGCGGGAGATCTATGAGCAGTTCTTC. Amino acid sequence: CASTREIYEQFF.